Listed below are T cell receptor beta chains from one sample, sequenced in a study of blood T cell repertoires in COVID-19. Libraries were prepared by immunoSEQ multiplex PCR; TCRdb keeps only in-frame clonotypes and omits some of them. The data hold about 300,000 clones, with approximately 86% observed a single time. The sample comprised peripheral blood. These receptors came from a man between 65 and 85 years old with acute or convalescent COVID-19. Each CDR3 is given with its conserved first and last residue. A D gene is named only where the DNA matches it firmly. Some rows mark clone size as missing; the rest say once, few, many or name a class of expanded clone.

D,V,size,J,CDR3,DNA
-,TRBV7-9,-,TRBJ1-1,CASSSQGFVTEAFF,TGTGCCAGCAGCTCACAGGGATTCGTCACTGAAGCTTTCTTT
TRBD1,TRBV2,-,TRBJ1-6,CASSSQGNNSPLHF,TGTGCCAGCAGTTCACAGGGGAACAATTCACCCCTCCACTTT
-,TRBV7-8,-,TRBJ2-5,CASSRVAGPETQYF,TGTGCCAGCAGCCGAGTCGCGGGGCCAGAGACCCAGTACTTC
-,TRBV23-1,-,TRBJ2-5,CASSPTGRAQETQYF,TGCGCCAGCAGTCCTACAGGCAGGGCCCAAGAGACCCAGTACTTC
-,TRBV29-1,-,TRBJ1-1,CSVDAGVNTEAFF,TGCAGCGTTGACGCAGGGGTGAATACTGAAGCTTTCTTT
-,TRBV28,-,TRBJ2-7,CASSLNRFNEQYF,TGTGCCAGCAGTTTAAACAGGTTCAACGAGCAGTACTTC
-,TRBV15,-,TRBJ2-7,CATSRARQASYEQYF,TGTGCCACCAGCAGGGCAAGACAGGCCTCCTACGAGCAGTACTTC
-,TRBV18,-,TRBJ1-2,CASSSNPGDYGYTF,TGTGCCAGCTCATCTAATCCCGGGGACTATGGCTACACCTTC
-,TRBV28,-,TRBJ2-7,CASSPGTGTQYEQYF,TGTGCCAGCAGCCCCGGGACTGGCACCCAATACGAGCAGTACTTC
TRBD2,TRBV5-5,-,TRBJ2-7,CASSLERDSYEQYF,TGTGCCAGCAGCTTGGAGCGGGATAGCTACGAGCAGTACTTC
-,TRBV7-2,few,TRBJ2-1,CASSLGGFYNEQFF,TGTGCCAGCAGCCTGGGGGGATTCTACAATGAGCAGTTCTTC
TRBD1,TRBV11-2,-,TRBJ1-4,CASSSGTGRNEKLFF,TGTGCCAGCAGCTCGGGGACAGGGCGAAATGAAAAACTGTTTTTT
-,TRBV7-8,-,TRBJ1-4,CASSSRQTREKLFF,TGTGCCAGCAGCTCGCGACAGACACGGGAAAAACTGTTTTTT
-,TRBV7-9,-,TRBJ1-2,CASSPPGRGASSGYTF,TGTGCCAGCTCCCCTCCGGGCAGGGGCGCTTCTTCTGGCTACACCTTC
TRBD1,TRBV5-4,-,TRBJ2-7,CASSLDRDFREQYF,TGTGCCAGCAGCCTGGACAGGGATTTCCGTGAGCAGTACTTC
TRBD2,TRBV6-6,-,TRBJ2-1,CASGPPGLAGDEQFF,TGTGCCAGCGGACCCCCGGGACTAGCGGGAGATGAGCAGTTCTTC
-,TRBV30,-,TRBJ1-6,CAWSVGGNSPLHF,TGTGCCTGGAGTGTAGGGGGTAATTCACCCCTCCACTTT
-,TRBV19,few,TRBJ2-2,CASSIVVGATNANTGELFF,TGTGCCAGTAGCATCGTGGTGGGGGCTACGAACGCGAACACCGGGGAGCTGTTTTTT
TRBD1,TRBV28,-,TRBJ1-4,CASSSTGSTANEKLFF,TGTGCCAGCAGTTCGACAGGGTCTACAGCTAATGAAAAACTGTTTTTT
-,TRBV7-8,-,TRBJ1-5,CASSRGAQPPNQPQHF,TGTGCCAGCAGCCGAGGGGCCCAGCCACCTAATCAGCCCCAGCATTTT
TRBD2,TRBV5-1,-,TRBJ2-1,CASSHSGEGYNEQFF,TGCGCCAGCAGCCATAGCGGGGAGGGGTACAATGAGCAGTTCTTC
TRBD2,TRBV11-3,-,TRBJ2-2,CASSRTSGVGGTGELFF,TGTGCCAGCAGCCGAACTAGCGGGGTGGGGGGCACCGGGGAGCTGTTTTTT
TRBD1,TRBV29-1,-,TRBJ1-4,CSARLTGLIEKLFF,TGCAGCGCCCGACTGACAGGGTTAATTGAAAAACTGTTTTTT
TRBD2,TRBV28,-,TRBJ2-3,CASSSAAGGGDTQYF,TGTGCCAGCAGCTCCGCTGCGGGAGGGGGAGATACGCAGTATTTT
TRBD2,TRBV19,-,TRBJ2-6,CASSTSGNRANVLTF,TGTGCCAGTAGTACTAGCGGGAATAGGGCCAACGTCCTGACTTTC
-,TRBV5-1,-,TRBJ1-2,CASSWETNYGYTF,TGCGCCAGCAGCTGGGAGACTAACTATGGCTACACCTTC
-,TRBV7-8,once,TRBJ1-2,CASSPRQERRFNYGYTF,TGTGCCAGCAGCCCCCGACAGGAGAGAAGATTTAACTATGGCTACACCTTC
-,TRBV6-1,-,TRBJ1-5,CASSEEGRDNQPQHF,TGTGCCAGCAGTGAAGAGGGGCGCGACAATCAGCCCCAGCATTTT
TRBD2,TRBV4-3,-,TRBJ2-2,CASSQDVAGGEAGELFF,TGCGCCAGCAGCCAAGATGTTGCCGGGGGGGAGGCCGGGGAGCTGTTTTTT
-,TRBV28,few,TRBJ2-7,CASSPLRRMKSYEQYF,TGTGCCAGCAGTCCCCTTAGGCGGATGAAATCCTACGAGCAGTACTTC
-,TRBV18,-,TRBJ2-5,CASSPPRGQETQYF,TGTGCCAGCTCACCCCCAAGGGGCCAAGAGACCCAGTACTTC
TRBD1,TRBV19,-,TRBJ1-5,CASSHRTGRQNQPQHF,TGTGCCAGTAGTCACAGGACAGGGAGGCAGAATCAGCCCCAGCATTTT
-,TRBV7-9,-,TRBJ1-5,CASSLGDQPQHF,TGTGCCAGCAGCTTAGGAGATCAGCCCCAGCATTTT
TRBD1,TRBV2,-,TRBJ1-1,CASSGTGGPDTEAFF,TGTGCCAGCAGCGGGACAGGGGGCCCGGACACTGAAGCTTTCTTT
TRBD1,TRBV29-1,once,TRBJ2-1,CSVEDRVENNEQFF,TGCAGCGTGGAAGACAGGGTAGAGAACAATGAGCAGTTCTTC
-,TRBV28,-,TRBJ2-1,CASSLGYRAYEQFF,TGTGCCAGCAGTTTGGGGTACAGGGCGTATGAGCAGTTCTTC
-,TRBV28,-,TRBJ1-1,CATFSTGNTEAFF,TGTGCCACCTTCTCCACAGGGAACACTGAAGCTTTCTTT
-,TRBV6-2/TRBV6-3,-,TRBJ2-5,CASSYSLGRAQETQYF,TGTGCCAGCAGTTATAGCCTGGGCAGGGCCCAAGAGACCCAGTACTTC
TRBD1,TRBV18,many,TRBJ2-7,CASSPGTGLSYEQYF,TGTGCCAGCTCACCAGGGACAGGGTTGTCCTACGAGCAGTACTTC
TRBD1,TRBV4-3,-,TRBJ2-1,CASSQEVRGREQFF,TGCGCCAGCAGCCAAGAAGTCAGGGGGCGTGAGCAGTTCTTC
-,TRBV7-2,-,TRBJ2-5,CASSLRNVQETQYF,TGTGCCAGCAGCTTGAGGAACGTGCAAGAGACCCAGTACTTC
TRBD2,TRBV3-1/TRBV3-2,-,TRBJ2-5,CASSPLLAGQETQYF,TGTGCCAGCAGCCCCCTCTTAGCGGGGCAAGAGACCCAGTACTTC